These 25 T cell receptor beta chains came from one sample sequenced in a study of T cells after posttransplantation cyclophosphamide. Measured with immunoSEQ multiplex PCR; TCRdb has only the in-frame clones, and not every one. The sample contains approximately 2,800 clones, 60% to 80% of which appear only once. Sequenced input: PBMCs. These receptors came from a man aged 25-40 years with a blood cancer, CMV-positive, and with a related stem cell donor.

On this clone: The junction departs from germline at one end; a sequencing error may be responsible. V and J are TRBV25-1 and TRBJ2-5, with 10 bases lining up with TRBD2. CDR3 size: 15 residues. Germline loops: CDR1 MGHDK, CDR2 SYGVNS. CDR3 DNA sequence: TGCGCCAGCAGCCAAGAGGCTAGCGGGAGACAGACCCAGTACTTC. It yields the protein CASSQEASGRQTQYF.

This rearrangement joins TRBV6-5 to TRBJ1-4; no clear D. This CDR3 is 14 amino acids long. The V end lost 0 bases, the J end lost 7 bases, and 9 bases lay between the germline ends. Germline assignment: CDR1 MNHEY and CDR2 SVGAGI. The CDR3 DNA reads TGTGCCAGCAGTTACTCAGGAGAGGGTGAAAAACTGTTTTTT. Translation: CASSYSGEGEKLFF.

This chain joins TRBV19 and TRBJ1-3, with D unresolved. The CDR3 totals 17 residues. The germline gives CDR1 LNHDA, CDR2 SQIVND (reference sequence). V lost 7 bases, J lost 0 bases, and 19 bases lay in between. CDR3 sequence: CASNSLTGVSSGNTIYF. CDR3 bases: TGTGCCAGTAACTCTTTGACGGGAGTAAGCTCTGGAAACACCATATATTTT.

Comments on this clone: Its ends do not fully match the called genes, so a read error is possible. At the DNA level, this CDR3 is encoded by other sequences in the same sample as well. The rearrangement joins TRBV28 to TRBJ1-6, with D possibly being TRBD1 (6 bases). This CDR3 has 14 residues. Per the germline V gene, CDR1 is MDHEN and CDR2 is SYDVKM. The CDR3 DNA reads TGTGCCAGCAGCTCCGGGACATTCAATTCCCCCCTCCACTTT. It translates to CASSSGTFNSPLHF.

The gene calls are TRBV6-6 and TRBJ1-6; tentative D call: TRBD1 (5 bases). The CDR3 runs to 15 residues. The V end was cut by 4 bases, the J end by 10 bases, with 17 bases between. The V gene's germline CDR1 is MNHNY and CDR2 SVGAGI (reference sequence). CDR3 sequence (DNA): TGTGCCAGCAGTTCTCCGGGGGGGGGAGGGTCACCCCTCCACTTT. As protein: CASSSPGGGGSPLHF.

The chain couples TRBV5-1 to TRBJ2-1; D is possibly TRBD1 (6 bases). This CDR3 comprises 15 residues. Germline V CDR1 and CDR2: SGHRS, YFSETQ. The V gene lost 2 bases and the J gene lost 1 base, with 10 bases spanning the gap. As DNA, the CDR3 is TGCGCCAGCAGCTTTGGGGACACATCCTACAATGAGCAGTTCTTC. As protein: CASSFGDTSYNEQFF. The whole variable domain, filled in from reference TRBV5-1 and TRBJ2-1, reads KAGVTQTPRYLIKTRGQQVTLSCSPISGHRSVSWYQQTPGQGLQFLFEYFSETQRNKGNFPGRFSGRQFSNSRSEMNVSTLELGDSALYLCASSFGDTSYNEQFFGPGTRLTVL.

This sequence joins TRBV6-5 and TRBJ1-1; D unresolved. Germline values: CDR1 MNHEY, CDR2 SVGAGI. The CDR3 has 15 amino acids. V lost 5 bases and J lost 4, with 17 bases in between. CDR3 DNA sequence: TGTGCCAGCAGTCCGCGAAATCCCGGGAGCACTGAAGCTTTCTTT. Its protein product is CASSPRNPGSTEAFF.

This clone was picked up one time. The chain combines TRBV4-1 with TRBJ1-1; TRBD1 agrees at 7 bases. This CDR3 is built from 13 residues. From germline, CDR1 is MGHRA and CDR2 YSYEKL. V lost 4 bases to trimming and J lost 3 bases; unmatched junction nucleotides: 2. The CDR3 sequence: CASSRTGDTEAFF. CDR3 coding DNA: TGCGCCAGCAGCCGAACAGGGGACACTGAAGCTTTCTTT.

This clone was observed a single time. The chain joins TRBV18 to TRBJ1-1; possibly TRBD1 for D (5 bases). The V gene lost 6 bases and the J gene lost 1 base, with 9 bases spanning the gap. This CDR3 has 13 amino acids. Germline lookup yields CDR1 KGHSH and CDR2 LQKENI. The CDR3 DNA reads TGTGCCAGCTCCCCGGACAAGAACACTGAAGCTTTCTTT. It encodes CASSPDKNTEAFF.

J is TRBJ1-6 and V is TRBV6-1, with D uncertain. Germline-derived CDR1 and CDR2 are MNHNS and SASEGT. The CDR3 is 13 amino acids. The V end lost 1 base, the J end lost 9 bases, and 7 bases lay between the germline ends. In DNA form, the CDR3 reads TGTGCCAGCAGTGAAGGGTTCGGTTCACCCCTCCACTTT. Its translation is CASSEGFGSPLHF.

The chain couples TRBV5-1 to TRBJ1-2; a possible D gene is TRBD1 (5 bases). The CDR3 contains 14 residues. V lost 0 bases to trimming and J lost 6 bases, with 12 bases between them. Germline V gives CDR1 SGHRS, CDR2 YFSETQ. In nucleotides, the CDR3 is TGCGCCAGCAGCTTGGCCCAGGGCCAGGATGGCTACACCTTC. It yields the protein CASSLAQGQDGYTF.

The CDR3 DNA reads as TGTGCCAGCAGCGATACTAGCGGGGGTGGAAAGACCCAGTACTTC. It encodes CASSDTSGGGKTQYF. V usage is TRBV28 and J usage is TRBJ2-5; 11 positions agree with TRBD2. This CDR3 comprises 15 residues. Germline loops: CDR1 MDHEN, CDR2 SYDVKM. With V trimmed by 6 bases and J by 6 bases, 9 bases remained unmatched. Filled out from reference TRBV28 and TRBJ2-5, the complete variable domain reads DVKVTQSSRYLVKRTGEKVFLECVQDMDHENMFWYRQDPGLGLRLIYFSYDVKMKEKGDIPEGYSVSREKKERFSLILESASTNQTSMYLCASSDTSGGGKTQYFGPGTRLLVL.

This chain connects TRBV2 to TRBJ2-1; perhaps TRBD2 as D (6 bases). Germline V gives CDR1 SNHLY, CDR2 FYNNEI. The CDR3 length is 11 residues. Trimming took off 6 bases at V and 16 bases at J, with 16 bases between the two ends. DNA for the CDR3: TGTGCCAGCAGGCTCTACGGGACTCATTTCTTC. Protein sequence: CASRLYGTHFF.

The CDR3 is CASSLSLTGVRSYEQYF. CDR3 DNA sequence: TGTGCCAGCAGTTTATCCCTAACGGGGGTTCGATCCTACGAGCAGTACTTC. The chain combines TRBV28 with TRBJ2-7; a possible D gene is TRBD2 (6 bases). Per germline, CDR1 MDHEN and CDR2 SYDVKM. The germline V and J ends were trimmed by 1 base and 1 base, with 17 bases remaining between them. This CDR3 is built from 17 residues.

The rearrangement uses TRBV10-2 and TRBJ1-2; D gene uncertain. The CDR3 extends over 13 amino acids. V gave up 3 bases and J gave up 5 bases, with 10 bases separating them. Germline-derived CDR1 and CDR2 are WSHSY and SAAADI. The CDR3 is CASSDTVLYGYTF. In DNA form, the CDR3 reads TGCGCCAGCAGTGATACGGTACTATATGGCTACACCTTC.

This rearrangement joins TRBV2 to TRBJ2-3, with D possibly matching TRBD2 (6 bases). The CDR3 extends over 16 amino acids. The germline V and J ends were trimmed by 6 bases and 6 bases, with 22 bases remaining between them. Germline V gives CDR1 SNHLY, CDR2 FYNNEI. DNA for the CDR3: TGTGCCAGCAGGCTGGGACTCTCCCCCGACACCGATACGCAGTATTTT. Translating it yields CASRLGLSPDTDTQYF.

The CDR3 reads CASISRTTEAFF. The CDR3 bases are TGTGCCAGCATTTCACGGACAACTGAAGCTTTCTTT. The chain recombines TRBV27 with TRBJ1-1, with D possibly matching TRBD1 (5 bases). Germline V gene sequence: CDR1 MNHEY, CDR2 SMNVEV (reference sequence). This CDR3 is 12 amino acids long. The V gene lost 7 bases and the J gene lost 5 bases, with 11 bases spanning the gap.

CDR3 nucleotides: TGTGCCAGCAGCCCCGCGGGATTCACTGAAGCTTTCTTT. Encoded protein: CASSPAGFTEAFF. The chain is built from TRBV6-5 and TRBJ1-1; D unclear. Germline V CDR1 and CDR2: MNHEY, SVGAGI. V was shortened by 6 bases and J by 4 bases, with 12 bases between the two germline ends. CDR3 size: 13 residues.

In this sample, this clone turned up a few times. The V call is TRBV15, the J call TRBJ1-1; maybe TRBD1 (5 bases). V was cut by 0 bases and J by 1 base, with 12 bases left in between. CDR3 length: 16 amino acids. Germline CDR1 is LNHNV and CDR2 is YYDKDF (reference sequence). The CDR3 here is CATSREWGGRNTEAFF. The CDR3 DNA sequence: TGTGCCACCAGCAGAGAATGGGGGGGACGGAACACTGAAGCTTTCTTT. Combining the CDR3 with reference TRBV15 and TRBJ1-1 gives the whole variable domain DAMVIQNPRYQVTQFGKPVTLSCSQTLNHNVMYWYQQKSSQAPKLLFHYYDKDFNNEADTPDNFQSRRPNTSFCFLDIRSPGLGDTAMYLCATSREWGGRNTEAFFGQGTRLTVV.

V is TRBV19 and J is TRBJ2-1, with TRBD1 identical over 8 bases. J gave up 7 bases and V 4 bases, and 0 bases lay outside the gene matches. Germline values: CDR1 LNHDA, CDR2 SQIVND (reference sequence). The CDR3 has 12 residues. CDR3 DNA sequence: TGTGCCAGTAGTAGGACAGGGAATGAGCAGTTCTTC. Its protein is CASSRTGNEQFF.

The chain uses TRBV5-5 and TRBJ1-5, with TRBD1 as a possible D gene (6 bases). V was cut by 5 bases and J by 4 bases, with 13 bases left in between. The CDR3 sequence is 14 residues long. CDR1 and CDR2 (germline): SGHKS, YYEKEE (reference sequence). The CDR3 DNA reads TGTGCCAGCAGTGTAAGCAGGGGTAATCAGCCCCAGCATTTT. It codes for CASSVSRGNQPQHF.

V gene TRBV5-1 combines with J gene TRBJ2-5, with unresolved D. V lost 3 bases, J lost 2 bases, and 5 bases lay in between. This CDR3 comprises 12 residues. Looked up from germline, CDR1 is SGHRS and CDR2 is YFSETQ. The CDR3 spells CASSSGQETQYF. For the CDR3, the DNA is TGCGCCAGCAGCTCGGGTCAAGAGACCCAGTACTTC.

V usage is TRBV11-3 and J usage is TRBJ2-2, with D perhaps matching TRBD1 (6 bases). Trimming left V 5 bases short and J 7 bases short, with 11 bases between. The CDR3 consists of 13 residues. The germline V gene has CDR1 SGHNT and CDR2 YENEEA. CDR3 in DNA: TGTGCCAGCAGCCAACAGGGTTACGGGGAGCTGTTTTTT. This codes for CASSQQGYGELFF.

The V and J genes are TRBV6-5 and TRBJ1-4; the match to TRBD1 covers 9 bases. Per germline, CDR1 MNHEY and CDR2 SVGAGI. This CDR3 has 16 amino acids. V was clipped by 2 bases and J by 8 bases; unmatched bases: 9. The DNA for the CDR3 is TGTGCCAGCAGTTACCGCTGGGACAGGGTTAGAGAAAAACTGTTTTTT. Amino acids: CASSYRWDRVREKLFF.

CDR3 DNA sequence: TGCGCCAGCAGCCTCCCCGGATCGGGCGAGCAGTACTTC. This encodes CASSLPGSGEQYF. V gene TRBV4-1 combines with J gene TRBJ2-7; D gene unclear. V lost 4 bases, J lost 6 bases, and 13 bases lay in between. CDR1 is MGHRA and CDR2 is YSYEKL in the germline V gene. The CDR3 runs to 13 residues.